This is a list of T cell receptor beta chains from one sample in a study of blood T cell repertoires in COVID-19. The method was immunoSEQ multiplex PCR; TCRdb's version includes in-frame clones alone and lacks a portion of them. In the table there are a few hundred thousand clones, 86% of which are singletons. Sequencing used peripheral blood. These receptors all stem from a man in his sixties with acute or convalescent COVID-19. The CDR3 runs from the conserved cysteine through the conserved F or W. The D gene is left open where the match is weak. The size entry is marked missing in some rows and otherwise reads once, few, many or a size class.

d_call	v_call	j_call	clone_size	cdr3_aa	cdr3_nt
NA	TRBV4-3	TRBJ1-2	NA	CASSQVRGDYGYTF	TGCGCCAGCAGCCAAGTGCGGGGGGACTATGGCTACACCTTC
NA	TRBV5-1	TRBJ2-7	NA	CASSTGDRDFYEQYF	TGCGCCAGCAGCACCGGAGACCGGGACTTCTACGAGCAGTACTTC
TRBD1	TRBV7-2	TRBJ2-7	NA	CASSPDRGAYEQYF	TGTGCCAGCAGCCCGGACAGGGGGGCCTACGAGCAGTACTTC
NA	TRBV10-3	TRBJ2-6	NA	CAISEPGLNSGANVLTF	TGTGCCATCAGTGAGCCCGGACTGAACTCTGGGGCCAACGTCCTGACTTTC
TRBD2	TRBV7-9	TRBJ2-7	once	CASSLGRLAGGYEQYF	TGTGCCAGCAGCTTAGGTCGACTAGCGGGAGGCTACGAGCAGTACTTC
NA	TRBV4-1	TRBJ1-5	NA	CASSQATVGNQPQHF	TGCGCCAGCAGCCAAGCCACAGTCGGCAATCAGCCCCAGCATTTT
NA	TRBV2	TRBJ2-3	NA	CASSLARGANTDTQYF	TGTGCCAGCAGCCTAGCGAGAGGGGCTAACACAGATACGCAGTATTTT
NA	TRBV5-1	TRBJ2-2	NA	CASSRRIETGELFF	TGCGCCAGCTCTCGGCGGATAGAGACCGGGGAGCTGTTTTTT
NA	TRBV7-3	TRBJ2-2	few	CASSLNPSRNTGELFF	TGTGCCAGCAGCTTAAACCCTAGCAGGAACACCGGGGAGCTGTTTTTT
TRBD1	TRBV7-2	TRBJ1-6	NA	CASSLVLGGAGNSPLHF	TGTGCCAGCAGCTTAGTTTTAGGGGGCGCGGGAAATTCACCCCTCCACTTT
NA	TRBV5-8	TRBJ1-1	NA	CASSWVIGANTEAFF	TGTGCCAGCAGCTGGGTGATAGGGGCAAACACTGAAGCTTTCTTT
TRBD1	TRBV7-2	TRBJ1-2	NA	CASRWLDREDGYTF	TGTGCCAGCAGGTGGTTGGACAGGGAGGATGGCTACACCTTC
NA	TRBV5-1	TRBJ2-7	NA	CASSVGGRGTYEQYF	TGCGCCAGCAGCGTTGGAGGGCGGGGAACCTACGAGCAGTACTTC
TRBD1	TRBV5-6	TRBJ2-7	NA	CASSPGTGVTEQYF	TGTGCCAGCAGCCCCGGGACAGGGGTCACCGAGCAGTACTTC
NA	TRBV5-4	TRBJ1-2	NA	CASSLPNYGYTF	TGTGCCAGCAGCCTCCCTAACTATGGCTACACCTTC
TRBD2	TRBV27	TRBJ2-1	NA	CASSPLPGTSGKGNEQFF	TGTGCCAGCAGTCCTCTACCCGGGACTAGCGGAAAAGGGAATGAGCAGTTCTTC
NA	TRBV28	TRBJ1-5	few	CASRRTDTIAISPQHF	TGTGCCAGCAGAAGGACAGACACCATAGCAATCAGCCCCCAGCATTTT
TRBD1	TRBV30	TRBJ1-5	NA	CAWSSQGAQPQHF	TGTGCCTGGAGTTCACAGGGGGCTCAGCCCCAGCATTTT
TRBD1	TRBV5-5	TRBJ2-2	NA	CASSWTGETGELFF	TGTGCCAGCAGCTGGACAGGGGAGACCGGGGAGCTGTTTTTT
TRBD1	TRBV29-1	TRBJ2-1	NA	CSVEVGTGFEQFF	TGCAGCGTTGAAGTCGGGACAGGCTTTGAGCAGTTCTTC
NA	TRBV2	TRBJ2-7	NA	CASSPGSELSSYEQYF	TGTGCCAGCAGCCCAGGGTCGGAGTTGAGCTCCTACGAGCAGTACTTC
TRBD1	TRBV19	TRBJ1-2	NA	CASSPQTGDYGYTF	TGTGCCAGTAGTCCCCAGACAGGGGACTATGGCTACACCTTC
NA	TRBV5-1	TRBJ2-3	NA	CASSLILGSGNTDTQYF	TGCGCCAGCAGCTTGATCCTTGGCAGCGGAAACACAGATACGCAGTATTTT
TRBD1	TRBV28	TRBJ2-3	once	CASSFPGTGGADTQYF	TGTGCCAGCAGTTTTCCCGGGACAGGGGGCGCAGATACGCAGTATTTT
TRBD1	TRBV28	TRBJ1-5	NA	CASSITRGYQPQHF	TGTGCCAGCAGTATTACCAGGGGGTATCAGCCCCAGCATTTT
NA	TRBV7-2	TRBJ2-5	NA	CASSLAGGAQETQYF	TGTGCCAGCAGCTTAGCGGGGGGGGCTCAAGAGACCCAGTACTTC
TRBD2	TRBV4-2	TRBJ2-7	NA	CASSQGRSGTYEQYF	TGTGCCAGCAGCCAAGGTCGCAGCGGGACCTACGAGCAGTACTTC
TRBD2	TRBV5-1	TRBJ2-5	few	CASSVGTSGSRETQYF	TGCGCCAGCAGCGTCGGGACTAGCGGGAGTCGAGAGACCCAGTACTTC
NA	TRBV30	TRBJ1-2	NA	CAWSETPYGYTF	TGTGCCTGGAGCGAGACACCCTATGGCTACACCTTC
NA	TRBV10-3	TRBJ2-1	NA	CAISGAGREFF	TGTGCCATCAGTGGGGCCGGCAGGGAGTTCTTC
NA	TRBV28	TRBJ1-1	once	CASSLVGGSNTEAFF	TGTGCCAGCAGTTTAGTCGGAGGATCGAACACTGAAGCTTTCTTT
TRBD1	TRBV18	TRBJ1-1	NA	CASSPRSDRGSTEAFF	TGTGCCAGCTCACCACGAAGCGACAGGGGGTCCACTGAAGCTTTCTTT
NA	TRBV4-1	TRBJ2-7	NA	CASSQGIDMYYEQYF	TGCGCCAGCAGCCAAGGGATCGACATGTACTACGAGCAGTACTTC
NA	TRBV24-1	TRBJ2-3	NA	CATSDLDRSTDTQYF	TGTGCCACCAGTGACCTCGACAGGTCAACAGATACGCAGTATTTT
NA	TRBV6-5	TRBJ2-5	NA	CASTGRSRGQETQYF	TGTGCCAGCACCGGCAGGTCGCGGGGACAAGAGACCCAGTACTTC
TRBD1	TRBV27	TRBJ1-1	NA	CASRLLTGKGATEAFF	TGTGCCAGCAGGCTTTTGACAGGGAAAGGGGCCACTGAAGCTTTCTTT
TRBD1	TRBV28	TRBJ1-5	NA	CASSGQGYNQPQHF	TGTGCCAGCAGTGGACAGGGGTACAATCAGCCCCAGCATTTT
NA	TRBV11-2	TRBJ1-1	NA	CASSLSPSGNTEAFF	TGTGCCAGCAGCTTATCCCCTTCCGGGAACACTGAAGCTTTCTTT
NA	TRBV5-1	TRBJ2-6	NA	CASKQSSGANVLTF	TGCGCCAGCAAACAAAGCTCTGGGGCCAACGTCCTGACTTTC
NA	TRBV7-9	TRBJ1-5	NA	CASSSDTVWPQHF	TGTGCCAGCAGCTCCGACACTGTTTGGCCCCAGCATTTT
NA	TRBV5-1	TRBJ1-3	NA	CASSLGQIGNTIYF	TGCGCCAGCAGCCTAGGACAGATTGGAAACACCATATATTTT
NA	TRBV5-8	TRBJ1-3	few	CASSLAPTTSGNTIYF	TGTGCCAGCAGCTTGGCCCCAACAACCTCTGGAAACACCATATATTTT